This TCR beta chain was retrieved from a study of CD4 T cells in relation to SARS-CoV-2 and coronaviruses. Background on the study: No peptide or an HIV-1 Nef peptide pool served as negative control.

The CDR3 contains 14 residues. Germline V CDR1 and CDR2: SNHLY, FYNNEI. Between the trimmed V and J ends, which lost 6 bases and 0 bases, there was a span of 9 bases. Worth noting for this clone: Its antigen is still unknown.

Before the COVID-19 pandemic, during about 2011-2019, CD4+ T cells were taken from unexposed donors. Isolation of CD4+ T cells took place after approximately eleven days in culture. As cell numbers allowed, unexposed-donor CD4+ T cells faced SARS-CoV-2 S/N and four cold-coronavirus spikes. Clones were sequenced by immunoSEQ multiplex PCR, and TCRdb holds only the in-frame ones, with some missing. The data contain 15,000 to 18,000 clones, 76% of them singletons. This receptor was identified in a human donor in good health. The V gene is TRBV2, the J gene TRBJ2-1; no clear D gene. Specimen: CD4+ T cells from PBMCs, cultured in vitro. The CDR3 DNA is TGTGCCAGCAGACGGCGGTCCTCCTACAATGAGCAGTTCTTC. Translated: CASRRRSSYNEQFF. Complete variable domain (other parts from reference TRBV2 and TRBJ2-1): EPEVTQTPSHQVTQMGQEVILRCVPISNHLYFYWYRQILGQKVEFLVSFYNNEISEKSEIFDDQFSVERPDGSNFTLKIRSTKLEDSAMYFCASRRRSSYNEQFFGPGTRLTVL.